This TCR beta chain comes out of a study of beta chain features in type 1 diabetes. Study information: Patients did not differ from healthy donors in age, gender or cell yield.

Germline lookup yields CDR1 MNHNY and CDR2 SVGAGI (reference sequence). Between the trimmed V and J ends, which lost 2 bases and 1 base, there was a span of 9 bases. This CDR3 is built from 15 residues. Details on this clone: No antigen is known for it.

Sorting that relied on CD45RO/CCR7/CD25/CD127/CD95/CD27 yielded CD4+ naive, central memory, regulatory and stem cell-like memory cells. Reverse transcribing all isolated RNA meant expressed TCRB transcripts were sequenced. Using immunoSEQ multiplex PCR, the repertoire was profiled, and TCRdb retains in-frame clones only, with some absent. The sample yields around 300,000 clones, approximately 15% seen once. Whole-study findings and limits: Any role of HLA type in TCRB rearrangement remained unresolved here. Shortening of TCRB CDR3s, moderate but significant, appeared in all four CD4+ subsets of Type 1 diabetes patients. Sequencing the cDNA could make cells with high TCR expression show up more than they should.

V gene TRBV6-6 combines with J gene TRBJ1-5; no definite D call. Sequenced material: naive CD4+ T cells from blood. The clonotype was recovered from a man between 18 and 29 years old with type 1 diabetes. CDR3 bases: TGTGCCAGCAGTTACCTTAGAGAGAGCAATCAGCCCCAGCATTTT. This translates into CASSYLRESNQPQHF.